This is a list of T cell receptor beta chains from one sample in a study of CD8 T cells in ankylosing spondylitis. TCRdb recomputed calls from the 5' RACE reads with MiXCR, one row per CDR3 protein. The data hold 300,000 to 400,000 distinct CDR3 sequences, with over 12% observed a single time. Material for sequencing was blood, either unsorted or a sorted T cell fraction (not recorded which). All receptors come from a male donor with ankylosing spondylitis or in good health (not recorded which). Both conserved end residues are part of each CDR3. A D gene is named only where the DNA matches it firmly. Clone size, where shown, is once, few, many, or a class for clones that have expanded.

v_gene	d_gene	abundance	j_gene	CDR3aa	CDR3nt
TRBV5-5	.	.	TRBJ1-1	CASSNLQGANTEAFF	TGTGCCAGCAGCAACCTCCAGGGCGCGAACACTGAAGCTTTCTTT
TRBV10-2	.	.	TRBJ2-5	CASSETGKETQYF	TGCGCCAGCAGTGAGACAGGGAAGGAGACCCAGTACTTC
TRBV9	.	.	TRBJ1-1	CASSVVQEGTEAFF	TGTGCCAGCAGCGTAGTTCAGGAAGGCACTGAAGCTTTCTTT
TRBV4-1	TRBD1	few	TRBJ1-1	CASSQDPGQGDTEAFF	TGCGCCAGCAGCCAAGATCCAGGACAGGGGGACACTGAAGCTTTCTTT
TRBV3-1	.	.	TRBJ2-4	CASSQGGGPNSQYF	TGTGCCAGCAGCCAAGGTGGTGGACCGAACAGTCAGTACTTC
TRBV5-1	.	few	TRBJ1-4	CASSLFGQPSTNEKLFF	TGCGCCAGCAGCTTGTTCGGACAGCCTTCAACTAATGAAAAACTGTTTTTT
TRBV5-1	.	many	TRBJ2-1	CASSLDRGNEQFF	TGCGCCAGCAGCTTGGATCGGGGGAATGAGCAGTTCTTC
TRBV5-1	TRBD1	few	TRBJ2-6	CASSPNDRVGANVLTF	TGCGCCAGCAGCCCCAACGACAGGGTGGGGGCCAACGTCCTGACTTTC
TRBV30	TRBD1	.	TRBJ2-7	CAWRRTGRSYEQYF	TGTGCCTGGAGGCGGACAGGGCGCTCCTACGAGCAGTACTTC
TRBV4-1	.	few	TRBJ2-1	CASSQRPGTLSYNEQFF	TGCGCCAGCAGCCAGCGACCCGGGACTCTCTCCTACAATGAGCAGTTCTTC
TRBV7-2	TRBD1	.	TRBJ1-2	CASSLAQGEDGYTF	TGTGCCAGCAGCTTAGCGCAGGGGGAGGATGGCTACACCTTC
TRBV7-2	TRBD1	.	TRBJ2-2	CASSSMDRGDTGELFF	TGTGCCAGCAGCTCAATGGACAGGGGGGACACCGGGGAGCTGTTTTTT
TRBV12-3/TRBV12-4	TRBD2	few	TRBJ2-5	CASRGGDRGDQETQYF	TGTGCCAGCAGGGGGGGGGACCGGGGCGACCAAGAGACCCAGTACTTC
TRBV5-1	TRBD1	.	TRBJ2-3	CASSRGQGPPDTQYF	TGCGCCAGCAGCCGCGGACAGGGGCCCCCAGATACGCAGTATTTT
TRBV20-1	TRBD2	few	TRBJ2-1	CSAPGTSGPRSYNEQFF	TGCAGTGCTCCCGGGACTAGCGGACCAAGATCCTACAATGAGCAGTTCTTC
TRBV12-3/TRBV12-4	TRBD2	few	TRBJ2-1	CASSLESGAGNEQFF	TGTGCCAGCAGTTTAGAGAGCGGGGCGGGGAATGAGCAGTTCTTC
TRBV3-1	.	few	TRBJ2-3	CASSQVPGTDTQYF	TGTGCCAGCAGCCAAGTCCCAGGCACAGATACGCAGTATTTT
TRBV4-1	TRBD1	.	TRBJ1-1	CASSPSRQGRGEAFF	TGCGCCAGCAGCCCAAGCAGACAGGGTCGGGGTGAAGCTTTCTTT
TRBV5-6	TRBD2	.	TRBJ2-7	CASSLVLAGETYEQYF	TGTGCCAGCAGCTTGGTTCTAGCGGGAGAGACGTACGAGCAGTACTTC
TRBV20-1	TRBD1	few	TRBJ1-5	CSALGQINQPQHF	TGCAGTGCCCTGGGACAGATAAATCAGCCCCAGCATTTT
TRBV29-1	.	.	TRBJ1-1	CSVSFWANTEAFF	TGCAGCGTTTCCTTTTGGGCAAACACTGAAGCTTTCTTT
TRBV5-6	.	.	TRBJ1-1	CASREGARNTEAFF	TGTGCCAGCAGGGAAGGGGCCAGGAACACTGAAGCTTTCTTT
TRBV5-1	TRBD1	.	TRBJ1-5	CASSTGGHNQPQHF	TGCGCCAGCAGCACAGGGGGCCACAATCAGCCCCAGCATTTT
TRBV6-1	TRBD1	.	TRBJ2-3	CASSVDREFTDTQYF	TGTGCCAGCAGTGTTGACAGGGAATTCACAGATACGCAGTATTTT
TRBV5-1	.	many	TRBJ2-2	CASSFDSNTGELFF	TGCGCCAGCAGCTTTGACTCCAACACCGGGGAGCTGTTTTTT
TRBV3-1	.	many	TRBJ1-2	CASSQGLDFGYGYTF	TGTGCCAGCAGCCAAGGTTTGGACTTCGGCTATGGCTACACCTTC
TRBV24-1	.	few	TRBJ2-1	CATSDQRWGENEQFF	TGTGCCACCAGTGATCAGCGGTGGGGCGAAAATGAGCAGTTCTTC
TRBV5-1	.	.	TRBJ1-1	CASSLLALGLNTEAFF	TGCGCCAGCAGCTTGCTAGCTCTGGGATTGAACACTGAAGCTTTCTTT
TRBV5-5	.	.	TRBJ2-7	CASSRQDFPQAEQYF	TGTGCCAGCAGCAGACAGGATTTTCCCCAGGCCGAGCAGTACTTC
TRBV28	.	.	TRBJ1-2	CASSSGDGYTF	TGTGCCAGCAGTTCGGGGGATGGCTACACCTTC
TRBV4-2	TRBD1	.	TRBJ1-6	CASSQARTGGSSPLHF	TGTGCCAGCAGCCAAGCAAGGACAGGGGGGAGTTCACCCCTCCACTTT
TRBV12-3/TRBV12-4	.	few	TRBJ1-3	CASSSQALSGNTIYF	TGCGCCAGCAGTTCACAGGCCCTCTCTGGAAACACCATATATTTT
TRBV7-9	TRBD2	few	TRBJ2-3	CASSAAGTSGSRTQYF	TGTGCCAGCAGCGCAGCCGGGACTAGCGGGAGTCGAACGCAGTATTTT
TRBV10-3	.	few	TRBJ2-1	CAISPGVRGNEQFF	TGTGCCATCAGCCCTGGGGTGCGGGGTAATGAGCAGTTCTTC
TRBV25-1	.	.	TRBJ2-1	CASSESTGISEQFF	TGTGCCAGCAGTGAAAGTACAGGTATCAGTGAGCAGTTCTTC
TRBV6-5	.	few	TRBJ2-5	CASTARSETQYF	TGTGCCAGCACTGCTAGATCAGAGACCCAGTACTTC
TRBV12-3/TRBV12-4	.	few	TRBJ2-7	CASSTQLGTGDYEQYF	TGTGCCAGCAGCACCCAACTTGGGACGGGAGACTACGAGCAGTACTTC
TRBV6-1	.	few	TRBJ1-3	CASSEHLPGNTIYF	TGTGCCAGCAGTGAACACCTTCCTGGAAACACCATATATTTT
TRBV30	.	.	TRBJ2-6	CAWSVLGRAGANVLTF	TGTGCCTGGAGTGTACTAGGCAGGGCCGGGGCCAACGTCCTGACTTTC
TRBV3-1	TRBD1	.	TRBJ2-5	CASSSRTGTETQYF	TGTGCCAGCAGCTCCCGGACAGGGACAGAGACCCAGTACTTC
TRBV29-1	TRBD1	.	TRBJ2-3	CSTRQGPDTQYF	TGCAGCACCAGACAGGGCCCAGATACGCAGTATTTT
TRBV7-8	TRBD2	few	TRBJ2-1	CASSQSGRALDEQFF	TGTGCCAGCAGCCAGAGCGGGAGGGCCCTCGATGAGCAGTTCTTC